Sample share makes the clone carrying this TCR beta chain large. The antigen remains unidentified. V lost 6 bases and J lost 5; bases outside the gene matches: 5. The CDR3 has 13 amino acids. Tregs were sorted as CD4+CD25+CD127-/low cells. The TRBV12-4/TRBJ1-2 clonotypes were amplified using barcode primers with ligated adaptors. One entry per CDR3 protein results from TCRdb running MiXCR on the multiplex PCR reads. The sample lists hundreds of distinct CDR3 sequences, 32% occurring once. The study, taken as a whole, reports: Tumor Tregs overlapped most with tumor, then blood, naive CD4+ cells.

This chain uses TRBV12-3 or TRBV12-4 with TRBJ1-2, with 8 bases matching TRBD1. The receptor was derived from a female donor with breast cancer. The sequenced sample was tumor-infiltrating Tregs sorted from the breast tumor. In DNA, the CDR3 is TGTGCCAGCAGCCAGACAGGGGAGTATGGCTACACCTTC. Translating it yields CASSQTGEYGYTF.